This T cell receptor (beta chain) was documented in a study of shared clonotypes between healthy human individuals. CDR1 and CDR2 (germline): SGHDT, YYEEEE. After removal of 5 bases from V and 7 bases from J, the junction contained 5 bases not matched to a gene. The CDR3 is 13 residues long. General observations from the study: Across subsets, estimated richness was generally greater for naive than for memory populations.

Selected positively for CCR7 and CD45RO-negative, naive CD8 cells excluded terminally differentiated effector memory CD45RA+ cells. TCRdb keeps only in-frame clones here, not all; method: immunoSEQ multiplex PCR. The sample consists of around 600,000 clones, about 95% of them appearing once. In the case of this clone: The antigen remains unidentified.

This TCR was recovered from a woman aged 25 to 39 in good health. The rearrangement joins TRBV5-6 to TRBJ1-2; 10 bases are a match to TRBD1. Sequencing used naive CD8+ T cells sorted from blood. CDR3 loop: CASRGQGLGGYTF. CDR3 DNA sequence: TGTGCCAGCAGGGGACAGGGGCTTGGTGGCTACACCTTC.